The 18 T cell receptor beta chains below were found in one sample sequenced in a study of response to subunit inactivated influenza vaccine. TCRdb fed the RT-PCR reads into MiXCR, producing one record per CDR3 protein. Among under 950,000 distinct CDR3 sequences listed, around 21% were seen once. The sequencing here drew on PBMCs from blood, taken 4 to 6 days after vaccination. These receptors all come from a man between 50 and 59 years old who received an inactivated influenza vaccine.

The genes are TRBV30 and TRBJ1-6; D ambiguous. Germline CDR1 and CDR2: GTSNPN and SVGIG (reference sequence). This CDR3 region has 12 residues. The germline V and J ends were trimmed by 2 bases and 10 bases, with 9 bases remaining between them. CDR3 nucleotide sequence: TGTGCCTGGAGTAGGACCCTCTCACCCCTCCACTTT. Its translation: CAWSRTLSPLHF.

The rearrangement links TRBV18 to TRBJ2-3; D gene uncertain. Germline CDR1 and CDR2: KGHSH and LQKENI. The V end lost 1 base, the J end lost 3 bases, and 5 bases lay between the germline ends. The CDR3 sequence is 13 residues long. CDR3 sequence: CASSPQTTDTQYF. For the CDR3, the DNA is TGTGCCAGCTCACCACAAACTACAGATACGCAGTATTTT.

The rearrangement joins TRBV29-1 to TRBJ1-1, with 7 bases fitting TRBD1. This CDR3 comprises 13 residues. Trimming took 6 bases from V and 4 from J; bases not matched to a gene: 8. Germline V lookup: CDR1 SQVTM, CDR2 ANQGSEA. The CDR3 region has the DNA TGCAGCGTGGGGACAGTCCTGACCACTGAAGCTTTCTTT. Amino acids: CSVGTVLTTEAFF.

The rearrangement uses TRBV7-9 and TRBJ2-7, with D perhaps matching TRBD1 (5 bases). The CDR3 runs to 15 residues. V was pared by 0 bases and J by 2 bases, with 11 bases between. Germline V lookup: CDR1 SEHNR, CDR2 FQNEAQ (reference sequence). The DNA for the CDR3 is TGTGCCAGCAGCTTAGCGGCAGGGTCTACCTACGAGCAGTACTTC. It specifies CASSLAAGSTYEQYF.

This clonotype has more than one count but fewer than ten. V usage is TRBV10-2 and J usage is TRBJ2-7; no firm D call. Trimming stripped 8 bases from V and 0 bases from J, with 11 bases between. CDR1 WSHSY and CDR2 SAAADI come from the germline V gene. This CDR3 contains 13 residues. CDR3 region: CASVSGSSYEQYF. The CDR3 DNA is TGCGCCAGCGTCTCCGGGTCCTCCTACGAGCAGTACTTC.

The chain is built from TRBV4-3 and TRBJ2-2; 7 bases map to TRBD2. Trimming at V came to 0 bases and at J to 6 bases, leaving 10 bases not matched to a gene. This CDR3 contains 17 residues. From germline, CDR1 is LGHNA and CDR2 YSLEER. CDR3 sequence: CASSQDRLAETSGELFF. The CDR3 DNA is TGCGCCAGCAGCCAAGATCGACTAGCAGAGACCTCCGGGGAGCTGTTTTTT.

This clonotype was found many times. The chain links TRBV5-6 to TRBJ2-7, with D uncertain. V lost 6 bases to trimming and J lost 0 bases, with 7 bases between them. Germline CDR1 reads SGHDT; CDR2 reads YYEEEE. The CDR3 is made up of 12 amino acids. CDR3 bases: TGTGCCAGCACCAACAACTCCTACGAGCAGTACTTC. This encodes CASTNNSYEQYF.

The chain is built from TRBV11-2 and TRBJ2-7, with D maybe TRBD1 (5 bases). Germline V lookup: CDR1 SGHAT, CDR2 FQNNGV. V gave up 1 base and J gave up 2 bases, with 15 bases separating them. This CDR3 comprises 16 residues. The CDR3 region is CASSLVGQGSPYEQYF. The CDR3 bases are TGTGCCAGCAGCTTAGTCGGGCAGGGATCCCCCTACGAGCAGTACTTC.

The CDR3 here is CAISEPPLRLAGGRTGELFF. DNA for the CDR3: TGTGCCATCAGTGAGCCTCCTCTCCGACTAGCGGGGGGGCGAACCGGGGAGCTGTTTTTT. This sequence joins TRBV10-3 and TRBJ2-2; TRBD2 aligns across 14 bases. V lost 2 bases to trimming and J lost 5 bases; unmatched junction nucleotides: 13. Germline lookup yields CDR1 ENHRY and CDR2 SYGVKD. The length of the CDR3 is 20 residues.

This chain uses TRBV11-2 with TRBJ2-1; 11 bases fit TRBD2. The CDR3 runs to 18 residues. From germline, CDR1 is SGHAT and CDR2 FQNNGV. Unmatched junction bases numbered 7, after V lost 3 bases and J lost 0 bases. The CDR3 protein is CASSLTSGALSSYNEQFF. CDR3 coding DNA: TGTGCCAGCAGCTTGACTAGCGGGGCACTAAGCTCCTACAATGAGCAGTTCTTC.

The J gene is TRBJ1-2, the V gene TRBV29-1; D might be TRBD1 (6 bases). V lost 6 bases, J lost 5 bases, and 16 bases lay in between. Germline-derived CDR1 and CDR2 are SQVTM and ANQGSEA. There are 13 residues in the CDR3. This CDR3 is CSVTGQRTYGYTF. The CDR3 DNA reads TGCAGCGTGACCGGACAGCGCACTTATGGCTACACCTTC. Full variable domain (rest looked up from reference TRBV29-1 and TRBJ1-2): SAVISQKPSRDICQRGTSLTIQCQVDSQVTMMFWYRQQPGQSLTLIATANQGSEATYESGFVIDKFPISRPNLTFSTLTVSNMSPEDSSIYLCSVTGQRTYGYTFGSGTRLTVV.

This chain joins TRBV6-1 and TRBJ2-7, with D perhaps TRBD2 (6 bases). CDR3 size: 13 residues. Between the trimmed V and J ends, which lost 10 bases and 5 bases, there was a span of 18 bases. In germline, CDR1 is MNHNS, CDR2 SASEGT. CDR3 region: CATWDWRAHEQYF. CDR3 coding DNA: TGTGCCACATGGGATTGGAGGGCCCACGAGCAGTACTTC.

V is TRBV28 and J is TRBJ2-2, with TRBD2 matching over 9 bases. Germline V CDR1 and CDR2: MDHEN, SYDVKM. The CDR3 spans 18 residues. The ends lost 6 bases at V and 6 bases at J; junction bases unmatched: 17. The CDR3 nucleotides are TGTGCCAGCAGGGACCTCACTTATAGCGGGGGCCGATCCGGGGAGCTGTTTTTT. The encoded protein is CASRDLTYSGGRSGELFF.

CDR3 residues: CASSDSAGVAYNEQFF. In DNA, the CDR3 is TGTGCCAGCAGCGATTCAGCGGGGGTAGCCTACAATGAGCAGTTCTTC. This chain connects TRBV7-9 to TRBJ2-1, with 8 positions matching TRBD2. The CDR3 totals 16 residues. Germline values: CDR1 SEHNR, CDR2 FQNEAQ (reference sequence). The ends lost 5 bases at V and 2 bases at J; junction bases unmatched: 8.

This clonotype came up a few times. The chain employs TRBV6-5 and TRBJ2-2, with no clear D. CDR1 is MNHEY and CDR2 is SVGAGI in the germline V gene. V was clipped by 2 bases and J by 0 bases, with 4 bases between them. The CDR3 contains 14 residues. CDR3 coding DNA: TGTGCCAGCAGTTACGGAGCGAACACCGGGGAGCTGTTTTTT. It yields the protein CASSYGANTGELFF.

This clonotype has only a few counts. The chain joins TRBV20-1 to TRBJ2-2, with D perhaps matching TRBD2 (6 bases). From germline, CDR1 is DFQATT and CDR2 SNEGSKA (reference sequence). CDR3 length: 15 amino acids. The V end was cut by 1 base, the J end by 4 bases, with 13 bases between. The CDR3, as DNA: TGCAGTGCTAGAGCGACTAGGTCTCCCACCGGGGAGCTGTTTTTT. Translation gives CSARATRSPTGELFF.

This clonotype was found many times. The chain recombines TRBV20-1 with TRBJ2-7, with TRBD1 matching over 11 bases. The CDR3 is 15 residues long. In germline, CDR1 is DFQATT, CDR2 SNEGSKA (reference sequence). The trim removed 3 bases at V and 6 bases at J, leaving 10 bases unmatched. The CDR3 DNA reads TGCAGTGCTAGGGACCGGACAGGGGGCCCATCCGAGCAGTACTTC. Translating gives CSARDRTGGPSEQYF.

The rearrangement uses TRBV20-1 and TRBJ2-3; TRBD2 matches at 7 bases. Per the germline V gene, CDR1 is DFQATT and CDR2 is SNEGSKA (reference sequence). The CDR3 extends over 16 amino acids. V lost 6 bases to trimming and J lost 8 bases; unmatched junction nucleotides: 20. CDR3 in amino acids: CSAARAGLAAEGTQYF. The CDR3 region has the DNA TGCAGTGCCGCTCGCGCCGGGCTAGCGGCGGAAGGTACGCAGTATTTT.